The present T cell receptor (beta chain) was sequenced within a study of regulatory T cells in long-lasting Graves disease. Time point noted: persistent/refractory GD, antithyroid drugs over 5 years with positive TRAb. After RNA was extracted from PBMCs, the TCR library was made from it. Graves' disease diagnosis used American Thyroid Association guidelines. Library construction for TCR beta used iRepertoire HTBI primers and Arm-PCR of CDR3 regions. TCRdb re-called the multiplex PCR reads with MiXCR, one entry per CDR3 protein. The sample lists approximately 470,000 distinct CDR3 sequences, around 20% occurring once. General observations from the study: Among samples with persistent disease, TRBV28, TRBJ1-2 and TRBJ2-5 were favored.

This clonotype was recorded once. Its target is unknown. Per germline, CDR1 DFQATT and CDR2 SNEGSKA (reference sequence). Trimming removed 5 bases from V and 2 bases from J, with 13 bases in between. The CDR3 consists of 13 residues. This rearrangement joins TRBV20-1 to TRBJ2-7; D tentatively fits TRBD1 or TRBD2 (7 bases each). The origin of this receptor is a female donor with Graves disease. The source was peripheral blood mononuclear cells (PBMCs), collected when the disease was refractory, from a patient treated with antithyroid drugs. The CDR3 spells CSALRGGAYEQYF. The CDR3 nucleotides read TGCAGTGCTCTCAGGGGGGGGGCCTACGAGCAGTACTTC.